Presented here are 30 T cell receptor beta chains from one specimen sequenced in a study of cytomegalovirus exposure and HLA in healthy donors. Method: immunoSEQ multiplex PCR; TCRdb's copy keeps in-frame clones and lacks some. The sample lists about 160,000 clones, 75% to 90% occurring once. Sequencing was carried out using PBMCs. Every receptor here comes from a woman between 18 and 29 years old in good health and CMV-seronegative.

V usage is TRBV7-2 and J usage is TRBJ2-4; TRBD1 matches at 10 bases. The CDR3 spans 14 residues. Per the germline V gene, CDR1 is SGHTA and CDR2 is FQGNSA. V shed 4 bases, J shed 8 bases, and the junction held 5 bases outside the gene matches. This CDR3 reads CASSSRTGGHIQYF. CDR3 sequence (DNA): TGTGCCAGCAGCTCTCGGACAGGGGGTCACATTCAGTACTTC.

This chain joins TRBV5-1 and TRBJ2-7; TRBD1 matches 9 bases. Germline V gene sequence: CDR1 SGHRS, CDR2 YFSETQ. This CDR3 has 16 amino acids. The trim removed 1 base at V and 5 bases at J, leaving 10 bases unmatched. Written as DNA, the CDR3 is TGCGCCAGCAGCTTGTTACCAGACAGGGGGAGGAACGAGCAGTACTTC. Translating it yields CASSLLPDRGRNEQYF. Full variable domain (outside the CDR3, taken from reference TRBV5-1 and TRBJ2-7): KAGVTQTPRYLIKTRGQQVTLSCSPISGHRSVSWYQQTPGQGLQFLFEYFSETQRNKGNFPGRFSGRQFSNSRSEMNVSTLELGDSALYLCASSLLPDRGRNEQYFGPGTRLTVT.

There are a few counts of this clone. The rearrangement joins TRBV7-9 to TRBJ1-4, with D possibly matching TRBD1 (5 bases). Trimming removed 1 base from V and 4 bases from J, with 13 bases in between. The CDR3 extends over 16 amino acids. Germline values: CDR1 SEHNR, CDR2 FQNEAQ (reference sequence). The CDR3 loop is CASSLGAGTINEKLFF. The CDR3 DNA sequence: TGTGCCAGCAGCTTAGGGGCGGGGACGATTAATGAAAAACTGTTTTTT.

Only a few counts were recorded for this clone. The chain recombines TRBV5-1 with TRBJ2-1; tentative D call: TRBD2 (5 bases). The V end lost 1 base, the J end lost 4 bases, and 9 bases lay between the germline ends. From germline, CDR1 is SGHRS and CDR2 YFSETQ. The CDR3 is 14 amino acids. The CDR3 region is CASSLPGLYNEQFF. The CDR3 coding sequence is TGCGCCAGCAGCTTGCCCGGACTGTACAATGAGCAGTTCTTC.

The V and J genes are TRBV6-5 and TRBJ1-1; D uncertain. From germline, CDR1 is MNHEY and CDR2 SVGAGI. V lost 2 bases and J lost 2, with 9 bases in between. This CDR3 has 14 residues. CDR3 bases: TGTGCCAGCAGTTACGCTACAGCCAACACTGAAGCTTTCTTT. Translating it yields CASSYATANTEAFF.

CDR3 nucleotide sequence: TGCAGCGTTGAGTCCGAGCCCCCTAACTATGGCTACACCTTC. This gives the protein CSVESEPPNYGYTF. This sequence joins TRBV29-1 and TRBJ1-2; D ambiguous. Germline assignment: CDR1 SQVTM and CDR2 ANQGSEA. The V end was cut by 3 bases, the J end by 0 bases, with 11 bases between. The CDR3 runs 14 residues.

This sequence joins TRBV5-6 and TRBJ2-7, with D tentatively TRBD1 (6 bases). The V end was cut by 0 bases, the J end by 3 bases, with 10 bases between. In germline, CDR1 is SGHDT, CDR2 YYEEEE. This CDR3 contains 14 residues. CDR3 loop: CASSLETGRYEQYF. In nucleotides, the CDR3 is TGTGCCAGCAGCTTGGAGACAGGACGCTACGAGCAGTACTTC.

The rearrangement joins TRBV6-1 to TRBJ2-1; 12 bases map to TRBD2. Germline CDR1 reads MNHNS; CDR2 reads SASEGT. The CDR3 contains 16 residues. V was clipped by 3 bases and J by 9 bases; unmatched bases: 9. CDR3 sequence: CASSEAASGRAGEQFF. CDR3 bases: TGTGCCAGCAGTGAGGCGGCTAGCGGGAGGGCCGGTGAGCAGTTCTTC.

The chain recombines TRBV5-1 with TRBJ2-1; 8 bases align to TRBD1. This CDR3 has 16 residues. CDR1 is SGHRS and CDR2 is YFSETQ in the germline V gene. After removal of 3 bases from V and 5 bases from J, the junction contained 10 bases not matched to a gene. CDR3 sequence: CASSYPRDRRDNEQFF. The CDR3 DNA reads TGCGCCAGCAGCTATCCTCGGGACAGGAGAGACAATGAGCAGTTCTTC. Filled out from reference TRBV5-1 and TRBJ2-1, the complete variable domain reads KAGVTQTPRYLIKTRGQQVTLSCSPISGHRSVSWYQQTPGQGLQFLFEYFSETQRNKGNFPGRFSGRQFSNSRSEMNVSTLELGDSALYLCASSYPRDRRDNEQFFGPGTRLTVL.

The gene calls are TRBV6-6 and TRBJ2-7; 11 bases match TRBD1. The CDR3 runs 14 residues. Germline-derived CDR1 and CDR2 are MNHNY and SVGAGI (reference sequence). With 2 bases clipped from V and 6 bases from J, the junction kept 3 bases outside the gene matches. CDR3 coding DNA: TGTGCCAGCAGTTACGGGACAGGGGGTCGCGAGCAGTACTTC. It specifies CASSYGTGGREQYF.

V is TRBV10-3 and J is TRBJ1-1; D is undetermined. Looked up from germline, CDR1 is ENHRY and CDR2 is SYGVKD. V dropped 4 bases and J dropped 1 base, with 7 bases sitting between them. The CDR3 is 13 amino acids. In DNA, the CDR3 is TGTGCCATCAGTGTGACTTCGAACACTGAAGCTTTCTTT. It codes for CAISVTSNTEAFF.

The chain carries TRBV4-1 and TRBJ2-3; a weak D match, TRBD2 (8 bases). CDR1 MGHRA and CDR2 YSYEKL come from the germline V gene. Trimming removed 0 bases from V and 2 bases from J, with 15 bases in between. The CDR3 contains 17 residues. The CDR3 region is CASSQDIREGATDTQYF. In nucleotides, the CDR3 is TGCGCCAGCAGCCAAGATATCCGGGAGGGGGCCACAGATACGCAGTATTTT.

The rearrangement links TRBV4-3 to TRBJ1-4, with a weak D call TRBD1 (5 bases). This CDR3 contains 15 residues. Trimming took 0 bases from V and 7 from J, leaving 12 bases between them. Germline CDR1 is LGHNA and CDR2 is YSLEER. CDR3 in DNA: TGCGCCAGCAGCCAAGAGAAGGGGTTGGGTGAAAAACTGTTTTTT. Its translation: CASSQEKGLGEKLFF.

DNA for the CDR3: TGTGCCAGCACACTAGCGGGAGGGAAGTACGAGCAGTACTTC. It translates to CASTLAGGKYEQYF. The chain has TRBV6-1 and TRBJ2-7, with 13 positions matching TRBD2. Trimming removed 7 bases from V and 4 bases from J; junction bases left unmatched: 4. Germline V lookup: CDR1 MNHNS, CDR2 SASEGT. CDR3 length equals 14 residues.

The DNA for the CDR3 is TGTGCCAGCAGTTTGTCGACCGGGGAGCTGTTTTTT. Its protein is CASSLSTGELFF. This chain joins TRBV27 and TRBJ2-2, with D unclear. V lost 3 bases, J lost 5 bases, and 4 bases lay in between. The CDR3 extends over 12 amino acids. Germline V gene lookup returns CDR1 MNHEY and CDR2 SMNVEV (reference sequence).

Concerning this clone itself: The same CDR3 can be traced to other DNA sequences in this sample. The chain combines TRBV5-1 with TRBJ1-4; no clear D. The CDR3 consists of 14 residues. The germline gives CDR1 SGHRS, CDR2 YFSETQ. Trimming took 0 bases from V and 8 from J, leaving 11 bases between them. CDR3 protein: CASSLGGLGEKLFF. The DNA of the CDR3 is TGCGCCAGCAGCTTGGGCGGGCTTGGGGAAAAACTGTTTTTT.

This chain links TRBV5-1 with TRBJ2-7; 10 bases are a match to TRBD1. Germline CDR1 reads SGHRS; CDR2 reads YFSETQ. Germline trimming cut 4 bases from V and 5 bases from J; bases unmatched to any gene: 12. The CDR3 has 16 residues. The CDR3 region is CASSPRQGALGDEQYF. CDR3 DNA sequence: TGCGCCAGCAGCCCTAGACAGGGGGCGCTAGGAGACGAGCAGTACTTC.

The genes are TRBV5-6 and TRBJ1-1, with TRBD1 as a possible D gene (6 bases). The germline CDR1 and CDR2 sequences are SGHDT and YYEEEE. The CDR3 length is 14 residues. The V and J ends lost 4 bases and 4 bases respectively, with 14 bases between them. The CDR3, as DNA: TGTGCCAGCAGCCCACAGGGAGGGATCACTGAAGCTTTCTTT. Translated: CASSPQGGITEAFF. Full variable domain (missing parts from reference TRBV5-6 and TRBJ1-1): DAGVTQSPTHLIKTRGQQVTLRCSPKSGHDTVSWYQQALGQGPQFIFQYYEEEERQRGNFPDRFSGHQFPNYSSELNVNALLLGDSALYLCASSPQGGITEAFFGQGTRLTVV.

This clone has only a few counts. The chain has TRBV30 and TRBJ2-7, with D hard to call. Trimming removed 0 bases at V and 2 bases at J, with 5 bases between. The CDR3 spans 12 residues. Looked up from germline, CDR1 is GTSNPN and CDR2 is SVGIG (reference sequence). CDR3 region: CAWSVSTYEQYF. CDR3 in DNA: TGTGCCTGGAGTGTAAGCACCTACGAGCAGTACTTC. Combining the CDR3 with reference TRBV30 and TRBJ2-7 gives the whole variable domain SQTIHQWPATLVQPVGSPLSLECTVEGTSNPNLYWYRQAAGRGLQLLFYSVGIGQISSEVPQNLSASRPQDRQFILSSKKLLLSDSGFYLCAWSVSTYEQYFGPGTRLTVT.

A note on this clone: The junction differs from germline at one of its ends, possibly a read error. V usage is TRBV29-1 and J usage is TRBJ2-2; perhaps TRBD1 as D (6 bases). Germline CDR1 is SQVTM and CDR2 is ANQGSEA. The length of the CDR3 is 12 residues. The CDR3 sequence is CGVDEAQGRLFF. As DNA, the CDR3 is TGCGGCGTTGACGAGGCGCAGGGGCGGCTGTTTTTT.

J is TRBJ2-2 and V is TRBV27, with D perhaps TRBD2 (6 bases). The V and J ends lost 2 bases and 6 bases respectively, with 7 bases between them. Germline CDR1 MNHEY, CDR2 SMNVEV (reference sequence). This CDR3 is 13 amino acids long. Here the CDR3 reads CASSLGGAGELFF. CDR3 nucleotide sequence: TGTGCCAGCAGTTTAGGAGGGGCCGGGGAGCTGTTTTTT.

This clone was observed once. V and J are TRBV7-2 and TRBJ2-7, with TRBD1 matching over 8 bases. Germline-derived CDR1 and CDR2 are SGHTA and FQGNSA. CDR3 length: 13 amino acids. V lost 5 bases, J lost 5 bases, and 5 bases stayed unmatched. CDR3 protein: CASSLGQVNEQYF. The CDR3, as DNA: TGTGCCAGCAGCCTGGGACAGGTAAACGAGCAGTACTTC.

This sequence joins TRBV2 and TRBJ2-1; 10 nucleotides agree with TRBD2. The CDR3 has 20 residues. CDR1 is SNHLY, CDR2 FYNNEI, per germline. Trimming took 6 bases from V and 0 from J; bases not matched to a gene: 17. The CDR3 region is CASRGGGLAGVISSYNEQFF. DNA of the CDR3: TGTGCCAGCAGGGGAGGCGGGCTAGCGGGAGTTATAAGCTCCTACAATGAGCAGTTCTTC.

This chain connects TRBV5-1 to TRBJ2-5; 11 bases fit TRBD1. The J segment lost 4 bases and the V segment lost 3 bases, leaving 8 bases of the junction unmatched. This CDR3 comprises 16 residues. Germline loops: CDR1 SGHRS, CDR2 YFSETQ. DNA of the CDR3: TGCGCCAGCAGCTATACCGGGACAGGGGGTAGAGAGACCCAGTACTTC. This translates into CASSYTGTGGRETQYF.

V usage is TRBV7-9 and J usage is TRBJ2-1; 8 bases fit TRBD2. CDR1 and CDR2 from the germline V gene are SEHNR and FQNEAQ (reference sequence). V trimming: 4 bases; J trimming: 9 bases; junction bases outside the gene matches: 14. This CDR3 comprises 16 residues. The CDR3 nucleotides are TGTGCCAGCAGCTCCCCCCGCAGCGGGGGAGATAGTGAGCAGTTCTTC. This sequence encodes CASSSPRSGGDSEQFF.

This clone was seen just once. The chain combines TRBV2 with TRBJ1-4; D is ambiguous. Trimming stripped 7 bases from V and 1 base from J, with 10 bases between. The CDR3 sequence is 14 residues long. Germline V gene data show CDR1 as SNHLY and CDR2 as FYNNEI. The CDR3 sequence: CASILEGTNEKLFF. The CDR3 DNA reads TGTGCCAGCATCCTCGAGGGAACTAATGAAAAACTGTTTTTT.

The chain couples TRBV9 to TRBJ2-7, with 10 positions matching TRBD1. The germline V gene encodes CDR1 SGDLS and CDR2 YYNGEE. Trimming cost V 2 bases and J 5 bases; bases outside gene matches: 7. The CDR3 has 15 residues. The CDR3: CASSVGTGDGHEQYF. The CDR3 bases are TGTGCCAGCAGCGTTGGGACAGGGGACGGACACGAGCAGTACTTC. Together with reference TRBV9 and TRBJ2-7, the CDR3 gives the full variable domain: DSGVTQTPKHLITATGQRVTLRCSPRSGDLSVYWYQQSLDQGLQFLIQYYNGEERAKGNILERFSAQQFPDLHSELNLSSLELGDSALYFCASSVGTGDGHEQYFGPGTRLTVT.

The rearrangement uses TRBV7-2 and TRBJ1-2; TRBD1 is a possible D gene (6 bases). CDR3 length: 14 residues. Trimming pared 1 base from V and 6 bases from J, leaving 12 bases between. CDR1 SGHTA and CDR2 FQGNSA come from the germline V gene. This CDR3 is CASSLEYRVDGYTF. DNA for the CDR3: TGTGCCAGCAGCTTAGAGTACAGGGTCGATGGCTACACCTTC.

In DNA form, the CDR3 reads TGTGCCAGCAGCTTATCACCGGGAGGGCCGACAGATACGCAGTATTTT. It encodes CASSLSPGGPTDTQYF. This chain links TRBV11-3 with TRBJ2-3; 8 bases line up with TRBD2. Germline trimming cut 2 bases from V and 3 bases from J; bases unmatched to any gene: 7. Per germline, CDR1 SGHNT and CDR2 YENEEA. The CDR3 runs to 16 residues.

The chain carries TRBV29-1 and TRBJ1-4; 8 positions match TRBD1. CDR3 length: 15 residues. Germline values: CDR1 SQVTM, CDR2 ANQGSEA. V shed 4 bases and J 7 bases; nucleotides not matched to a gene: 11. CDR3 bases: TGCAGCGTTGGGGCTACGGACAGGGTTAGTGAAAAACTGTTTTTT. Amino acid sequence: CSVGATDRVSEKLFF.